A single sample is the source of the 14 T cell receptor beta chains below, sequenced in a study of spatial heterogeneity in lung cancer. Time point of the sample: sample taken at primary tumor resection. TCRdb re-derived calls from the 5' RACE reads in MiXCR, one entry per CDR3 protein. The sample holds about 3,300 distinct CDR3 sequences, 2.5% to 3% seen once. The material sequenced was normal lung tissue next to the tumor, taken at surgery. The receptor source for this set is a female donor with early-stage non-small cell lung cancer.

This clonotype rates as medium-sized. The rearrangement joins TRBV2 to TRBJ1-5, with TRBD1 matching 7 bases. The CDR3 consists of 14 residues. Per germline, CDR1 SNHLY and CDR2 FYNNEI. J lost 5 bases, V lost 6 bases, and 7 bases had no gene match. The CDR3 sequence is CASSTQGFDQPQHF. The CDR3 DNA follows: TGTGCCAGCAGCACACAGGGGTTTGATCAGCCCCAGCATTTT.

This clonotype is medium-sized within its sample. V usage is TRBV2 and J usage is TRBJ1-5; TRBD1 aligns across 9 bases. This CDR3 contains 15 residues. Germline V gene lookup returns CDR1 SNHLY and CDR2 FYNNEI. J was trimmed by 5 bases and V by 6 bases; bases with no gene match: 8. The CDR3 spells CASRQRRTGDQPQHF. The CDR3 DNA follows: TGTGCCAGCAGGCAACGAAGGACAGGGGATCAGCCCCAGCATTTT.

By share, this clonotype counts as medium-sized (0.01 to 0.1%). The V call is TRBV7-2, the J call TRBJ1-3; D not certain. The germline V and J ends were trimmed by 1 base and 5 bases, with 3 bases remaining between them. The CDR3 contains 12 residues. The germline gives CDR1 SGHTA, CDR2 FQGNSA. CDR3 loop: CASSLERNTIYF. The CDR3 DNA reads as TGTGCCAGCAGCTTAGAGCGAAACACCATATATTTT.

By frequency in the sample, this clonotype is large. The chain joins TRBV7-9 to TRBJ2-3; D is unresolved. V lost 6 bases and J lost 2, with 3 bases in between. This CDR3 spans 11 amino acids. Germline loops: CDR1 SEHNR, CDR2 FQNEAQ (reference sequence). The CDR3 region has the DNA TGTGCCAGCAGAACCACAGATACGCAGTATTTT. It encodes CASRTTDTQYF. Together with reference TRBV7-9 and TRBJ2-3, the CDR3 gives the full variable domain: DTGVSQNPRHKITKRGQNVTFRCDPISEHNRLYWYRQTLGQGPEFLTYFQNEAQLEKSRLLSDRFSAERPKGSFSTLEIQRTEQGDSAMYLCASRTTDTQYFGPGTRLTVL.

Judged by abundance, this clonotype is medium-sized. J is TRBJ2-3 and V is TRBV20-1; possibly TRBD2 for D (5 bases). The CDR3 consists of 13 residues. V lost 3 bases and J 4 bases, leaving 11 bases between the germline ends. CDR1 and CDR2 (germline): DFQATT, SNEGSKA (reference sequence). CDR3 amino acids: CSASVSGSDTQYF. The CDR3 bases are TGCAGTGCTAGTGTGTCGGGGTCAGATACGCAGTATTTT.

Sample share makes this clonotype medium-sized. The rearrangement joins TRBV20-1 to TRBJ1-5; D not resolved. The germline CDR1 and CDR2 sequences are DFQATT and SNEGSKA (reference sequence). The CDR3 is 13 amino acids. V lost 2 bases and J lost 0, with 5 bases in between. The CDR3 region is CSARPNSNQPQHF. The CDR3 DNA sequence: TGCAGTGCTAGACCAAATAGCAATCAGCCCCAGCATTTT.

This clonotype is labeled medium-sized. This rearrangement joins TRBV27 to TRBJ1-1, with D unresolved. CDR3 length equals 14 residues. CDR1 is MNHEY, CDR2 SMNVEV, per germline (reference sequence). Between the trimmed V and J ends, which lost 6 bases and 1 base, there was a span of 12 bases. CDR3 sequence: CASSPRTPNTEAFF. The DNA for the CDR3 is TGTGCCAGCAGCCCCCGGACGCCGAACACTGAAGCTTTCTTT.

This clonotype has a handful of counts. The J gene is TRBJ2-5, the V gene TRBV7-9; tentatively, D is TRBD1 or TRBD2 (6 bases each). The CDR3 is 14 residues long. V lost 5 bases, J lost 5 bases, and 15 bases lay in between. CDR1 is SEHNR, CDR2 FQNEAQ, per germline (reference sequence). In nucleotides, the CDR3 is TGTGCCAGCAGCCCCGGTCGGGGGCTCGAGACCCAGTACTTC. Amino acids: CASSPGRGLETQYF.

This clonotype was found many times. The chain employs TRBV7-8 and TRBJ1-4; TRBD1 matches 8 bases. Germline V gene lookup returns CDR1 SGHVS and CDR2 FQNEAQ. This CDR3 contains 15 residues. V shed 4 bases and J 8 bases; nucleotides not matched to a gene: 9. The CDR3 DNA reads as TGTGCCAGCAGCTCGCCAGGGGGCCGGGGAGAAAAACTGTTTTTT. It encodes CASSSPGGRGEKLFF.

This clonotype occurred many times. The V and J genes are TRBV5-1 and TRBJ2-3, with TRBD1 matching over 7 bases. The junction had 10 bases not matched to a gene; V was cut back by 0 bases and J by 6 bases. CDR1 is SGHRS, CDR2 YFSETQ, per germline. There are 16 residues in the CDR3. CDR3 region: CASSLVGTDKTDTQYF. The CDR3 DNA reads TGCGCCAGCAGCTTGGTTGGGACAGACAAAACTGATACGCAGTATTTT.

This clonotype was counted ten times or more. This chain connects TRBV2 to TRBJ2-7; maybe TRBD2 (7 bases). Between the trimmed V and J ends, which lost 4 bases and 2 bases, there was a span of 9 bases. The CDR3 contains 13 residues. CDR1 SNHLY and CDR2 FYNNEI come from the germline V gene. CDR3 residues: CASSGGGPYEQYF. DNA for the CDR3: TGTGCCAGCAGTGGGGGGGGCCCCTACGAGCAGTACTTC.

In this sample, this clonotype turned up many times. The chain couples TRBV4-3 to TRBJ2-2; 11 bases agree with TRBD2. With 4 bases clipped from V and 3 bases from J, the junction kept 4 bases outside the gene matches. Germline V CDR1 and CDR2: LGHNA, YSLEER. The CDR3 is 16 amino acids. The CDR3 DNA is TGCGCCAGCAGCCGTAGCGGGGGGGCGGACACCGGGGAGCTGTTTTTT. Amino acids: CASSRSGGADTGELFF.

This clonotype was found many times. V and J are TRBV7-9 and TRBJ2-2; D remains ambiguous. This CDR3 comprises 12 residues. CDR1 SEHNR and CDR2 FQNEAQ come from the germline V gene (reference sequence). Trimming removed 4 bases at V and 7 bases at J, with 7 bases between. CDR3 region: CASSSNSGELFF. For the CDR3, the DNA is TGTGCCAGCAGCTCAAATAGCGGGGAGCTGTTTTTT.

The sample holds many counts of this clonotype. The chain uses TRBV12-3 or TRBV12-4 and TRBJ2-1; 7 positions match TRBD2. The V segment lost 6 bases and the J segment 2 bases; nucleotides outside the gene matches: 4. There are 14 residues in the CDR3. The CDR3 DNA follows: TGTGCCAGCAGCTTGGGGACTACCTACAATGAGCAGTTCTTC. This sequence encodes CASSLGTTYNEQFF.